Listed below are T cell receptor beta chains from one sample, sequenced in a study of vaccination and CD4 T cells after COVID-19. These TCRs' antigens remain unknown. TCRdb independently ran MiXCR on the PCR reads; one entry per CDR3 protein. Of roughly 4,000 distinct CDR3 sequences in the sample, roughly a fifth were seen once. The sequenced sample was CD4+ T cells from blood, cultured in vitro. These receptors all come from a human donor who had recovered from COVID-19. The conserved cysteine and the conserved F or W are not part of the CDR3 here. A D gene is named only where the DNA matches it firmly.

V	J	D	CDR3
TRBV20-1	TRBJ2-1	TRBD2	SASPAGYEQF
TRBV5-1	TRBJ1-2	-	ASSLQEAYGYT
TRBV30	TRBJ1-1	-	AWSVYRFTEAF
TRBV11-3	TRBJ1-1	TRBD1	ASSLTGFWSMNTEAF
TRBV14	TRBJ1-6	-	ASSLLWGPEAIRSPLH
TRBV12-3/TRBV12-4	TRBJ2-3	TRBD2	ASSPQRGVMSDTQY
TRBV20-1	TRBJ2-7	-	SARDLVAKVFRDEQY
TRBV5-8	TRBJ1-6	TRBD1	VSSRAGQALNSPLH
TRBV20-1	TRBJ2-3	TRBD1	SALSRTGLTDTQY
TRBV30	TRBJ1-2	TRBD1	AWSAGGLFGYT
TRBV12-3/TRBV12-4	TRBJ2-3	-	ASSPPSGGSTDTQY
TRBV2	TRBJ2-1	TRBD2	ASSPLSGGSLYNEQF
TRBV9	TRBJ1-2	TRBD1	ASSVGGPGGVNGYT
TRBV5-5	TRBJ2-4	TRBD1	ASSLTGVAKNIQY
TRBV2	TRBJ1-5	-	ASRGRIYQPQH
TRBV2	TRBJ1-1	-	ASSKQVNTEAF
TRBV19	TRBJ2-6	TRBD1	ASSSIGTGLGANVLT
TRBV29-1	TRBJ2-5	-	SVGGDYLETQY
TRBV29-1	TRBJ1-1	-	SGYRDMNTEAF
TRBV25-1	TRBJ1-6	-	ASSGQGNSPLH
TRBV20-1	TRBJ1-1	-	SARDPRDAEAF
TRBV2	TRBJ1-6	TRBD1	ASSRTGQGNSPLH
TRBV12-3/TRBV12-4	TRBJ2-7	TRBD1	ASSLRTGGNYEQY
TRBV6-5	TRBJ2-7	TRBD2	ASSYSRLAGYEQY
TRBV2	TRBJ2-1	TRBD2	ASRGRVYNEQF
TRBV6-5	TRBJ2-7	TRBD2	ASSYDSGGAYEQY
TRBV6-2/TRBV6-3	-	TRBD2	ASSDTSGGLYEQY
TRBV18	TRBJ2-3	-	ASSPYPGPSTDTQY
TRBV20-1	TRBJ2-5	TRBD2	SAPRAGGQETQY
TRBV3-1	TRBJ2-3	-	ASSQDAWTDTQY
TRBV29-1	TRBJ1-6	-	SVGGSNNSPPH
TRBV5-1	TRBJ1-6	-	ASSLDPGEGSPLH
TRBV19	TRBJ1-5	TRBD1	ASSIQKGAGNQPQH
TRBV6-5	TRBJ2-1	-	ASSYSRDRGNEQF
TRBV2	TRBJ2-5	TRBD2	ASRTTSGAEAQY
TRBV27	TRBJ1-5	-	ASSLSRSQPQH
TRBV7-3	TRBJ2-1	-	ASSFLGGGNEQF
TRBV5-1	TRBJ2-7	-	ASSLDTPYEQY
TRBV11-3	TRBJ2-1	-	ASSLDTGPSSYNEQF
TRBV13	TRBJ2-7	TRBD2	ASSLGGRGVDEQY
TRBV7-2	TRBJ2-5	TRBD1	ASLSQGQGNGETQY
TRBV20-1	TRBJ1-4	-	SAGQEKLF
TRBV2	TRBJ2-1	-	ASKGRIYNEQF
TRBV30	TRBJ2-3	-	AWSEGLSTDTQY
TRBV7-8	TRBJ1-1	-	ASSFGYEAF
TRBV3-1	TRBJ1-6	-	ASSPDRISPLH
TRBV5-1	TRBJ1-5	-	ASTNQPQH
TRBV29-1	TRBJ1-6	-	SVGGSNNSPLH
TRBV20-1	TRBJ2-1	TRBD2	SALGIAGGGNEQF
TRBV6-2/TRBV6-3	TRBJ1-2	TRBD1	ASRPGTGRPYGYT
TRBV6-1	TRBJ2-3	TRBD2	ASSKTSGLPADTQY
TRBV7-9	TRBJ1-2	TRBD1	ASSRTGNSGYT
TRBV7-2	TRBJ1-5	-	ASSLERFRGDQPQH
TRBV11-2	TRBJ1-1	-	ASRGDTMNTEAF
TRBV30	TRBJ2-3	-	AWSVGSADTQY
TRBV2	TRBJ2-1	TRBD2	ASSTSVAYNEQF
TRBV20-1	TRBJ2-5	-	SARKLDQETQY
TRBV7-9	TRBJ2-1	TRBD2	ASSLAQGLAVHEQF
TRBV10-2	TRBJ1-1	-	ASRDAGEVEAF
TRBV7-8	TRBJ2-1	TRBD2	ASRSTSGAYNEQF